This T cell receptor beta chain originates from a study of blood T cell repertoires in COVID-19. Looking at the study overall: Sites across the United States, Italy and Spain contributed samples from acute and convalescent COVID-19. PBMCs, B-cell-depleted T cells, or T cells were the source of the cDNA or gDNA that made up the material.

Original analysis: Amplification from reference gene primers served as the basis for estimated nucleated cell counts. Produced via immunoSEQ multiplex PCR; TCRdb's table is partial and in-frame only. The DNA gave D and trimming, while V, J and clone size come from that table. The sample shows fewer than 45,000 clones, approximately 90% of them seen only once. Input material: peripheral blood. The receptor comes from a human donor in a cohort sampled during active COVID-19.

The CDR3 nucleotides read TGTGCCAGCAGCTTAGTCGCCAGGGGTAACTATGGCTACACCTTC. This encodes CASSLVARGNYGYTF. The chain combines TRBV11-2 with TRBJ1-2; D might be TRBD1 (6 bases). Per the germline V gene, CDR1 is SGHAT and CDR2 is FQNNGV. This CDR3 comprises 15 residues. Trimming left V 1 base short and J 1 base short, with 10 bases between.